This is a list of T cell receptor beta chains from one sample in a study of T cells after yellow fever vaccination. MiXCR, applied by TCRdb to the 5' RACE reads, yields one record per CDR3 protein. Altogether 30,000 or so distinct CDR3 sequences are present, around 4.8% being singletons, with the ten largest covering around half. Specimen: CD8+ T cells sorted from PBMCs, collected 5 days after the yellow fever booster vaccination. These receptor sequences come from a man aged 25 to 40 who received the YFV17D yellow fever vaccine. Each CDR3 is given with its conserved first and last residue. The D gene is left open where the match is weak. Expanded clones are given a class, and other clones once, few, many or no size at all.

j_call clone_size d_call v_call cdr3_nt cdr3_aa
TRBJ2-1 many NA TRBV27 TGTGCCAGCAGTCTAGGGGCGAGCGGGTGGTACAATGAGCAGTTCTTC CASSLGASGWYNEQFF
TRBJ1-2 many NA TRBV7-2 TGTGCCAGCAGCTTAGGGGAAAAAGACTATGGCTACACCTTC CASSLGEKDYGYTF
TRBJ2-7 NA TRBD1 TRBV7-9 TGTGCCAGCAGCTTAACACAGACAGGGAGCTCCTACGAGCAGTACTTC CASSLTQTGSSYEQYF
TRBJ2-1 many TRBD1 TRBV20-1 TGCAGTGCTACGGACAGGGAATTGGGCGATGAGCAGTTCTTC CSATDRELGDEQFF
TRBJ2-1 once TRBD2 TRBV27 TGTGCCAGCAGTTCCAGCGGGAGTGCTGAGCACTTCTTC CASSSSGSAEHFF
TRBJ1-1 many NA TRBV12-3/TRBV12-4 TGTGCCAGCAGTTTTGGGCCTGAAGCTTTCTTT CASSFGPEAFF
TRBJ2-1 many NA TRBV18 TGTGCCAGCTCACCAGAGGCTAGCGTCGAAAATAGACAAACGTTCTTC CASSPEASVENRQTFF
TRBJ1-2 many TRBD1 TRBV12-3/TRBV12-4 TGTGCCAGCAGACACGCGATGGCAGGGGGGAATGGCTACACCTTC CASRHAMAGGNGYTF
TRBJ2-6 many NA TRBV7-2 TGTGCCAGCAGTCCTGGATCCGGGGCCAACGTCCTGACTTTC CASSPGSGANVLTF
TRBJ2-1 many TRBD2 TRBV5-4 TGTGCCGGCACCGACCTTACTAGCGGGTCCTACAATGAGCAGTTCTTC CAGTDLTSGSYNEQFF
TRBJ2-5 many TRBD2 TRBV15 TGTGCCACCAGCAGAACACGGACTAGCGTGGAGACCCAGTACTTC CATSRTRTSVETQYF
TRBJ2-7 many TRBD1 TRBV7-2 TGTGCCAGCAGCTTAGGCAGGGGGAGCGAGCAGTACTTC CASSLGRGSEQYF
TRBJ1-1 many TRBD1 TRBV20-1 TGCAGTGCTAGAGACGGACAGGTACCTGAAGCTTTCTTT CSARDGQVPEAFF
TRBJ2-3 many TRBD2 TRBV7-8 TGTGCCAGCAGCCCCCCTAGCGGGACCACAGATACGCAGTATTTT CASSPPSGTTDTQYF
TRBJ2-7 many NA TRBV29-1 TGCAGCGGCAGAGAAGGGGCGGCGTCCTACGAGCAGTACTTC CSGREGAASYEQYF
TRBJ2-2 many TRBD2 TRBV7-6 TGTGCCAGCAGCCTAAGCGGGACTAACACCGGGGAGCTGTTTTTT CASSLSGTNTGELFF
TRBJ2-5 many NA TRBV7-9 TGTGCCAGCAGCGGCCCCCTCCAAGAGACCCAGTACTTC CASSGPLQETQYF
TRBJ2-3 many NA TRBV20-1 TGCAGTGTTGGAGTTACGCAGTATTTT CSVGVTQYF
TRBJ2-5 many NA TRBV3-1 TGTGCCAGCAGCCCCGTGTGGCGGGTTCAAGAGACCCAGTACTTC CASSPVWRVQETQYF
TRBJ2-7 few NA TRBV12-3/TRBV12-4 TGTGCCAGCAGCGACGGACCACTCTACGAGCAGTACTTC CASSDGPLYEQYF
TRBJ2-1 many NA TRBV7-2 TGTGCCAGTAGCGGATCCTACAATGAGCAGTTCTTC CASSGSYNEQFF
TRBJ2-3 few NA TRBV20-1 TGCTGTGCTAGAGACGGGGCGGGACGTCCCCCCTCGGATACGCAGTATTTT CCARDGAGRPPSDTQYF
TRBJ2-2 many TRBD1 TRBV12-3/TRBV12-4 TGTGCCAGCAGTTTAACAGGGGGCGCCGGGGAGCTGTTTTTT CASSLTGGAGELFF
TRBJ2-7 many NA TRBV7-9 TGTGCCAGCAGCTTAGCGGGGGGGACAATCTACGAGCAGTACTTC CASSLAGGTIYEQYF
TRBJ1-1 many NA TRBV25-1 TGTGCCAGCAGTGACCTCATTGAAGCTTTCTTT CASSDLIEAFF
TRBJ2-2 many NA TRBV6-5 TGTGCCAGCAGTTACTCGATCGGGGAGCTGTTTTTT CASSYSIGELFF
TRBJ2-7 many TRBD1 TRBV20-1 TGCAGTGCTAGCCGAGGGGGCAGGTACGAGCAGTACTTC CSASRGGRYEQYF
TRBJ2-5 many TRBD2 TRBV6-2/TRBV6-3 TGTGCCAGCAGTTCCTACTATAGCGGGAGGGCTGAAGAGACCCAGTACTTC CASSSYYSGRAEETQYF
TRBJ2-1 many TRBD2 TRBV6-2/TRBV6-3 TGTGCCAGCAGTCCCTGGCCAGCGGGAGGAGGTAATGAGCAGTTCTTC CASSPWPAGGGNEQFF
TRBJ2-7 many NA TRBV5-1 TGCGCCAGCAGCTTGCCCGACAGCCACGAGCAGTACTTC CASSLPDSHEQYF
TRBJ2-2 many NA TRBV24-1 TGTGCCCCCCGAGCTACCGGGGAGCTGTTTTTT CAPRATGELFF
TRBJ2-7 many TRBD2 TRBV28 TGTGCCAGCAGTACCCGACTAGCGGGCCCCTACGAGCAGTACTTC CASSTRLAGPYEQYF
TRBJ2-7 many NA TRBV28 TGTGCCAGCGAGTCGAGAACGGGATTCTACGAGCAGTACTTC CASESRTGFYEQYF
TRBJ1-2 many NA TRBV12-3/TRBV12-4 TGTGCCAGCACCCCCGCCGACCTAGGAGCTAACTATGGCTACACCTTC CASTPADLGANYGYTF
TRBJ2-1 many TRBD1 TRBV7-3 TGTGCCAGCAGCTTAGAGAATCGACAGGGAGCCTACAATGAGCAGTTCTTC CASSLENRQGAYNEQFF
TRBJ2-7 many NA TRBV23-1 TGCGCCAGCAGTCACGGGACCTACGAGCAGTACTTC CASSHGTYEQYF
TRBJ2-3 many NA TRBV3-1 TGTGCCAGCAGCTGGACCGAAGACACAGATACGCAGTATTTT CASSWTEDTDTQYF